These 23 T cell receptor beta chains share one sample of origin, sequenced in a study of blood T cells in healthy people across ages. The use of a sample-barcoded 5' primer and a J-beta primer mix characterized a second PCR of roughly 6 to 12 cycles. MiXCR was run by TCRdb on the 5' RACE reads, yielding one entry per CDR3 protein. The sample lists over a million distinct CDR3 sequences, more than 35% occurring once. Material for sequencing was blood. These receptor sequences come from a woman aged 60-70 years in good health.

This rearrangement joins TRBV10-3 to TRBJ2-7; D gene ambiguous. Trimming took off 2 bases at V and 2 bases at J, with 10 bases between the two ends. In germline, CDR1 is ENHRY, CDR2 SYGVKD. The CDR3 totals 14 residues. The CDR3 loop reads CAISEVADTYEQYF. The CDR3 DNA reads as TGTGCCATCAGTGAGGTGGCAGATACCTACGAGCAGTACTTC.

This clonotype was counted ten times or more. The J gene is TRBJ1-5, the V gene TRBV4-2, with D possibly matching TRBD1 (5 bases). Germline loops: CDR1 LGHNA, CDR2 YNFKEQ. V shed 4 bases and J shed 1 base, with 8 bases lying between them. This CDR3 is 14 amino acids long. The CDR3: CASSPRQSNQPQHF. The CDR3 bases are TGTGCCAGCAGCCCGCGACAGAGCAATCAGCCCCAGCATTTT.

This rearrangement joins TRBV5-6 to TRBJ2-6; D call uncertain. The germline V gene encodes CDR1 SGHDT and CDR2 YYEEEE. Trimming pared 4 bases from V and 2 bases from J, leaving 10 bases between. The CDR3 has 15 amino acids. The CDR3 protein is CASSTLGAGANVLTF. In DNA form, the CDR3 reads TGTGCCAGCAGCACCCTTGGTGCTGGGGCCAACGTCCTGACTTTC.

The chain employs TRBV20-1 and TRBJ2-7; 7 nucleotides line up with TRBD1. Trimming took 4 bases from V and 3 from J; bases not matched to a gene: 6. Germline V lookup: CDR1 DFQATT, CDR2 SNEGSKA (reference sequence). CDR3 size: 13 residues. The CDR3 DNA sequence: TGCAGTGCTACGGGACAGATCTACTACGAGCAGTACTTC. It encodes CSATGQIYYEQYF.

In DNA form, the CDR3 reads TGTGCCACCAGTGATTCCAGAAGCTCGGGGGCCAACGTCCTGACTTTC. This translates into CATSDSRSSGANVLTF. The V call is TRBV24-1, the J call TRBJ2-6; D gene unclear. Trimming took off 2 bases at V and 4 bases at J, with 11 bases between the two ends. CDR1 KGHDR and CDR2 SFDVKD come from the germline V gene. There are 16 residues in the CDR3.

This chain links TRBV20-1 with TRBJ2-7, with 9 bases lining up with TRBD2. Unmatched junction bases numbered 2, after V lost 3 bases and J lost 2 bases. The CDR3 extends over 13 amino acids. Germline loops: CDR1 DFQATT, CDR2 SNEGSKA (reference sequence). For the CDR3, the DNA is TGCAGTGCTAGTCTAGCGGGGACCTACGAGCAGTACTTC. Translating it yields CSASLAGTYEQYF.

The CDR3 sequence is CASSHGTSGNTEAFF. DNA of the CDR3: TGCGCCAGCAGCCACGGGACCTCTGGGAACACTGAAGCTTTCTTT. The chain uses TRBV4-1 and TRBJ1-1; TRBD1 might be the D (5 bases). The CDR3 has 15 residues. Germline V gives CDR1 MGHRA, CDR2 YSYEKL. V lost 3 bases and J 1 base, leaving 12 bases between the germline ends.

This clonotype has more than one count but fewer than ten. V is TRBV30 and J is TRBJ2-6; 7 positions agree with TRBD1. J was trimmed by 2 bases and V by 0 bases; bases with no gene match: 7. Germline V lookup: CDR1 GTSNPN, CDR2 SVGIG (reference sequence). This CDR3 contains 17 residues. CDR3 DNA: TGTGCCTGGAGTGTAGACAGGGTAGGGGCTGGGGCCAACGTCCTGACTTTC. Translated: CAWSVDRVGAGANVLTF.

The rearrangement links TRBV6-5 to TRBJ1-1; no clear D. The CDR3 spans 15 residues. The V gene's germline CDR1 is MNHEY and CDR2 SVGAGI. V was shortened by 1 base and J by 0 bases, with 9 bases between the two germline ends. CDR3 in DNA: TGTGCCAGCAGTTACTTATCTTCCATGAACACTGAAGCTTTCTTT. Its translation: CASSYLSSMNTEAFF.

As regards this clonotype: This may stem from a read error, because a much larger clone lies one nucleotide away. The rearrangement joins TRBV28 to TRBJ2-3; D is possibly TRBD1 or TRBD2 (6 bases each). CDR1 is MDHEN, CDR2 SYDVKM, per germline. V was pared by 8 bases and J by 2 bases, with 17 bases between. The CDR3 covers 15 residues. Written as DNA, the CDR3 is TGTGCCAGCGACACAGGAGGGGGGTACACAGATACGCAGTATTTT. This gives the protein CASDTGGGYTDTQYF.

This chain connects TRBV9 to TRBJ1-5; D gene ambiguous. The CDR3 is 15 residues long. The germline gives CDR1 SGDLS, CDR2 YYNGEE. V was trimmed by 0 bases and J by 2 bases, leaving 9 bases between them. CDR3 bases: TGTGCCAGCAGCGTAGAAGATGGGGGCAATCAGCCCCAGCATTTT. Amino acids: CASSVEDGGNQPQHF.

This CDR3 reads CASRVSGWDGYTF. CDR3 bases: TGTGCCAGCAGGGTGTCAGGGTGGGATGGCTACACCTTC. This chain uses TRBV2 with TRBJ1-2; D is perhaps TRBD1 (5 bases). The CDR3 is made up of 13 amino acids. CDR1 and CDR2 from the germline V gene are SNHLY and FYNNEI. The V and J ends lost 6 bases and 6 bases respectively, with 14 bases between them.

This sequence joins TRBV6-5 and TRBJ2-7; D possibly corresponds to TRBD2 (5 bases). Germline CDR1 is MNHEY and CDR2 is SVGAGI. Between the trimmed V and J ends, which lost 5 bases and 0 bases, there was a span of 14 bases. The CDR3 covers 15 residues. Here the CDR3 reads CASSPPGIDSYEQYF. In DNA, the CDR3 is TGTGCCAGCAGTCCTCCCGGGATTGACTCCTACGAGCAGTACTTC.

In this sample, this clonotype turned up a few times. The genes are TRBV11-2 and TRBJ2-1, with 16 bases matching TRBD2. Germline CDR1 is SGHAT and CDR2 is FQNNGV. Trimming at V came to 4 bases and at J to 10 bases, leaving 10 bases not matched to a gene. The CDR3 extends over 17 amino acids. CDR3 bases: TGTGCCAGCAGCTCGGGACTAGCGGGAGGGCCCTTTAAAGAGCAGTTCTTC. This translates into CASSSGLAGGPFKEQFF. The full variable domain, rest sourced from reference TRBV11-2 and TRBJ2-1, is EAGVAQSPRYKIIEKRQSVAFWCNPISGHATLYWYQQILGQGPKLLIQFQNNGVVDDSQLPKDRFSAERLKGVDSTLKIQPAKLEDSAVYLCASSSGLAGGPFKEQFFGPGTRLTVL.

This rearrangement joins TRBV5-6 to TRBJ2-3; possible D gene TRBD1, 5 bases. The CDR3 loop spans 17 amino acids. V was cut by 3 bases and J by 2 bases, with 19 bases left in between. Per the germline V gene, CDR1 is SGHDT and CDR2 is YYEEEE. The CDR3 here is CASSSLGRQSYTDTQYF. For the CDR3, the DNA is TGTGCCAGCAGCTCATTAGGGCGACAGTCCTACACAGATACGCAGTATTTT.

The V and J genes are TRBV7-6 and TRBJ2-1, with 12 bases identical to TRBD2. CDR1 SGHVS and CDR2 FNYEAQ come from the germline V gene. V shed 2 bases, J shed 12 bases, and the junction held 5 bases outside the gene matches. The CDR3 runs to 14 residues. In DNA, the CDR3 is TGTGCCAGCAGCTTATGGCTAGCGGGAGGGATGCAGTTCTTC. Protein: CASSLWLAGGMQFF.

Here the CDR3 DNA reads TGTGCCATCAGGGCTAGCGGGAGAGGGATGGCGGAGACCCAGTACTTC. It specifies CAIRASGRGMAETQYF. V usage is TRBV10-3 and J usage is TRBJ2-5; 10 nucleotides line up with TRBD2. After removal of 6 bases from V and 5 bases from J, the junction contained 12 bases not matched to a gene. The CDR3 totals 16 residues. Per germline, CDR1 ENHRY and CDR2 SYGVKD.

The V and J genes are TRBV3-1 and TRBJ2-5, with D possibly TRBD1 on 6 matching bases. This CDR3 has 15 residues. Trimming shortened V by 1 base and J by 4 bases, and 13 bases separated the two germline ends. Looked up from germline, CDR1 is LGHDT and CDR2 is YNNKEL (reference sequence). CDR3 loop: CASSQVGASGETQYF. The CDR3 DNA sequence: TGTGCCAGCAGCCAAGTGGGGGCGTCGGGAGAGACCCAGTACTTC.

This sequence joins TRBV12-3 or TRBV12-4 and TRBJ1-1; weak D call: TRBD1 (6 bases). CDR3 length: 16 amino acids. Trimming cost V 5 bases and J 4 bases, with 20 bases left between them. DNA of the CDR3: TGTGCCAGCAGTCTCGATCCCCAGGGGTGGGGCACTGAAGCTTTCTTT. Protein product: CASSLDPQGWGTEAFF.

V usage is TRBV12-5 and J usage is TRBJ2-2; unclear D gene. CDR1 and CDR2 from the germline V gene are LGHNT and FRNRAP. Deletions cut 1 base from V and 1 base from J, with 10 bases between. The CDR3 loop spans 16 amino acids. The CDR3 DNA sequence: TGTGCTAGTGGTTTGGCATCAGGAGTGAACACCGGGGAGCTGTTTTTT. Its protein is CASGLASGVNTGELFF.

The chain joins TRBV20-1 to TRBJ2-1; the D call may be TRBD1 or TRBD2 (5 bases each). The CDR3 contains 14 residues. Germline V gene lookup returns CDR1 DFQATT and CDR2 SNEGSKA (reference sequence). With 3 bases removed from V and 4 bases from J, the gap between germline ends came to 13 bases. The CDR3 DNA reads TGCAGTGCTAGCGAGGGGTTCCGGTACAATGAGCAGTTCTTC. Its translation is CSASEGFRYNEQFF.

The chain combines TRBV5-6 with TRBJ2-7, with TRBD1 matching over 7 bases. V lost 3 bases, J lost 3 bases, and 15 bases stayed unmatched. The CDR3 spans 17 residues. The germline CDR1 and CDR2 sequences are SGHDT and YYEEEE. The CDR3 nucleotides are TGTGCCAGCAGCTCGAAACCTACAGGGGTCGTGCGCTACGAGCAGTACTTC. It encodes CASSSKPTGVVRYEQYF.

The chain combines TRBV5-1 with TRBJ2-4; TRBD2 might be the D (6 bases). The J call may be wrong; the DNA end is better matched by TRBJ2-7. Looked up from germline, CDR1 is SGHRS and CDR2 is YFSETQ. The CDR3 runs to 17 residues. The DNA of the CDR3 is TGCGCCAGCAGCTTGGGAGGGCTGACCGGGGGTTTCAACGAGCAGTACTTC. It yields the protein CASSLGGLTGGFNEQYF.